Listed below are T cell receptor beta chains from one sample, sequenced in a study of blood T cell repertoires in COVID-19. The table came from immunoSEQ multiplex PCR; TCRdb's copy has only in-frame clones and leaves some out. This table holds about 49,000 clones, around 85% found once. The specimen was peripheral blood. The source of these receptors is a human donor in a cohort sampled during active COVID-19. The CDR3 runs from the conserved cysteine through the conserved F or W. Each record gives: clone size, J gene, V gene, D gene, CDR3 length, CDR3 DNA, CDR3 protein. A D gene is named only where the DNA matches it firmly. Part of the rows lack a size; the others show once, few, many or a class for expanded clones.

clone_size: NA; j_call: TRBJ2-3; v_call: TRBV2; d_call: TRBD2; cdr3_length: 16; cdr3_nt: TGTGCCAGCAACAGGTGGGCTAGCGGGGGCTCAGATACGCAGTATTTT; cdr3_aa: CASNRWASGGSDTQYF
clone_size: NA; j_call: TRBJ2-7; v_call: TRBV5-1; d_call: NA; cdr3_length: 15; cdr3_nt: TGCGCCAGCAGCTTGGGGGGCGGGACGACCTACGAGCAGTACTTC; cdr3_aa: CASSLGGGTTYEQYF
clone_size: NA; j_call: TRBJ2-4; v_call: TRBV28; d_call: TRBD2; cdr3_length: 18; cdr3_nt: TGTGCCAGCAGTGGAGGGACTAGCAGAGGGACATCTAAAAACATTCAGTACTTC; cdr3_aa: CASSGGTSRGTSKNIQYF
clone_size: once; j_call: TRBJ1-4; v_call: TRBV9; d_call: NA; cdr3_length: 15; cdr3_nt: TGTGCCAGCAGCGCCAGACAGAACGCCAATGAAAAACTGTTTTTT; cdr3_aa: CASSARQNANEKLFF
clone_size: NA; j_call: TRBJ1-6; v_call: TRBV5-4; d_call: NA; cdr3_length: 12; cdr3_nt: TGTGCCAGCAGCTCCTTAAGCTCACCCCTCCACTTT; cdr3_aa: CASSSLSSPLHF
clone_size: few; j_call: TRBJ1-3; v_call: TRBV6-5; d_call: NA; cdr3_length: 14; cdr3_nt: TGTGCCAGCAGCCAGGGACTGAAAGGAAACACCATATATTTT; cdr3_aa: CASSQGLKGNTIYF
clone_size: NA; j_call: TRBJ2-5; v_call: TRBV5-1; d_call: TRBD1; cdr3_length: 15; cdr3_nt: TGCGCCAGCAGCTTGGCCAAGGGGGCATGGGAGACCCAGTACTTC; cdr3_aa: CASSLAKGAWETQYF
clone_size: NA; j_call: TRBJ1-5; v_call: TRBV19; d_call: NA; cdr3_length: 14; cdr3_nt: TGTGCCAGTACCGCCTCGACAGGCAATCAGCCCCAGCATTTT; cdr3_aa: CASTASTGNQPQHF
clone_size: NA; j_call: TRBJ2-7; v_call: TRBV9; d_call: TRBD1; cdr3_length: 15; cdr3_nt: TGTGCCAGCAGCGTAGCTCCAGGGGGTTCCTACGAGCAGTACTTC; cdr3_aa: CASSVAPGGSYEQYF
clone_size: NA; j_call: TRBJ2-5; v_call: TRBV7-2; d_call: TRBD2; cdr3_length: 18; cdr3_nt: TGTGCCAGCAGCTTAGCGGGACTAGCGGGAGGGCCCACCGAGACCCAGTACTTC; cdr3_aa: CASSLAGLAGGPTETQYF
clone_size: NA; j_call: TRBJ2-2; v_call: TRBV15; d_call: NA; cdr3_length: 14; cdr3_nt: TGTGCCACCAGCAGGAGGACGAACACCGGGGAGCTGTTTTTT; cdr3_aa: CATSRRTNTGELFF
clone_size: NA; j_call: TRBJ2-7; v_call: TRBV19; d_call: NA; cdr3_length: 14; cdr3_nt: TGTGCCAGTAGAATGAACAGGGTCTCCTACGAGCAGTACTTC; cdr3_aa: CASRMNRVSYEQYF
clone_size: NA; j_call: TRBJ1-1; v_call: TRBV27; d_call: TRBD1; cdr3_length: 16; cdr3_nt: TGTGCCAGCAGTTCGAGACAGGGGAGCATGGACACTGAAGCTTTCTTT; cdr3_aa: CASSSRQGSMDTEAFF
clone_size: NA; j_call: TRBJ2-2; v_call: TRBV4-1; d_call: NA; cdr3_length: 16; cdr3_nt: TGCGCCAGCAGCCAACGAAGCGGACCTTTCACCGGGGAGCTGTTTTTT; cdr3_aa: CASSQRSGPFTGELFF
clone_size: NA; j_call: TRBJ1-2; v_call: TRBV5-6; d_call: NA; cdr3_length: 12; cdr3_nt: TGTGCCAGCAGAGAATTCAGCTATGGCTACACCTTC; cdr3_aa: CASREFSYGYTF
clone_size: once; j_call: TRBJ2-7; v_call: TRBV10-3; d_call: TRBD1; cdr3_length: 16; cdr3_nt: TGTGCCATCAGTGAGTCGGCAGGACAGGGGGCCCTGGGGGTGTACTTC; cdr3_aa: CAISESAGQGALGVYF
clone_size: NA; j_call: TRBJ1-1; v_call: TRBV30; d_call: NA; cdr3_length: 14; cdr3_nt: TGTGCCTGGAGTACCGGGGGGTCGAACACTGAAGCTTTCTTT; cdr3_aa: CAWSTGGSNTEAFF
clone_size: NA; j_call: TRBJ1-1; v_call: TRBV5-1; d_call: TRBD1; cdr3_length: 14; cdr3_nt: TGCGCCAGCAGCGCGGGACAGGGGAAAACTGAAGCTTTCTTT; cdr3_aa: CASSAGQGKTEAFF
clone_size: once; j_call: TRBJ1-4; v_call: TRBV19; d_call: NA; cdr3_length: 15; cdr3_nt: TGTGCCAGTAGTGTGAGGCTTGCAACTAATGAAAAACTGTTTTTT; cdr3_aa: CASSVRLATNEKLFF
clone_size: NA; j_call: TRBJ1-1; v_call: TRBV6-5; d_call: TRBD1; cdr3_length: 13; cdr3_nt: TGTGCCAGCATCAGACAGGGGAACACTGAAGCTTTCTTT; cdr3_aa: CASIRQGNTEAFF
clone_size: NA; j_call: TRBJ1-6; v_call: TRBV11-2; d_call: NA; cdr3_length: 15; cdr3_nt: TGTGCCAGCAGCTTTAAGTCGACAGAGAATTCACCCCTCCACTTT; cdr3_aa: CASSFKSTENSPLHF
clone_size: NA; j_call: TRBJ1-5; v_call: TRBV27; d_call: NA; cdr3_length: 12; cdr3_nt: TGTGCCAGCAGTTCAGGGATTCAGCCCCAGCATTTT; cdr3_aa: CASSSGIQPQHF
clone_size: NA; j_call: TRBJ2-7; v_call: TRBV3-1/TRBV3-2; d_call: NA; cdr3_length: 15; cdr3_nt: TGTGCCAGCAGCCATGACACCCGACCCGCCTACGAGCAGTACTTC; cdr3_aa: CASSHDTRPAYEQYF
clone_size: few; j_call: TRBJ1-2; v_call: TRBV18; d_call: NA; cdr3_length: 15; cdr3_nt: TGTGCCAGCTCACCCTCTGGGGGGGAGAACTATGGCTACACCTTC; cdr3_aa: CASSPSGGENYGYTF
clone_size: NA; j_call: TRBJ1-1; v_call: TRBV29-1; d_call: NA; cdr3_length: 12; cdr3_nt: TGCAGCGTTGGGAGGGACAACACTGAAGCTTTCTTT; cdr3_aa: CSVGRDNTEAFF
clone_size: NA; j_call: TRBJ2-6; v_call: TRBV5-6; d_call: NA; cdr3_length: 18; cdr3_nt: TGTGCCAGCAGCCCCCTGGGGGGGGCCAACTCTGGGGCCAACGTCCTGACTTTC; cdr3_aa: CASSPLGGANSGANVLTF
clone_size: NA; j_call: TRBJ2-1; v_call: TRBV18; d_call: TRBD2; cdr3_length: 16; cdr3_nt: TGTGCCAGCTCACCCTCGGGAGGGACCTCCTACAATGAGCAGTTCTTC; cdr3_aa: CASSPSGGTSYNEQFF
clone_size: NA; j_call: TRBJ1-1; v_call: TRBV12-3/TRBV12-4; d_call: NA; cdr3_length: 13; cdr3_nt: TGTGCCAGCAGTTTAAGTCGGGACACTGAAGCTTTCTTT; cdr3_aa: CASSLSRDTEAFF
clone_size: NA; j_call: TRBJ2-1; v_call: TRBV29-1; d_call: TRBD1; cdr3_length: 13; cdr3_nt: TGCAGCGCGGGGACAGGGGGGCACAATGAGCAGTTCTTC; cdr3_aa: CSAGTGGHNEQFF
clone_size: NA; j_call: TRBJ2-7; v_call: TRBV18; d_call: NA; cdr3_length: 13; cdr3_nt: TGTGCCAGCTCGACTACCGACGGGAACGAGCAGTACTTC; cdr3_aa: CASSTTDGNEQYF
clone_size: NA; j_call: TRBJ1-5; v_call: TRBV5-6; d_call: NA; cdr3_length: 19; cdr3_nt: TGTGCCAGCAGCTCAAGACGGGACGGGGGAAGGCCCGTAGGTCAGCCCCAGCATTTT; cdr3_aa: CASSSRRDGGRPVGQPQHF
clone_size: NA; j_call: TRBJ2-3; v_call: TRBV9; d_call: NA; cdr3_length: 14; cdr3_nt: TGTGCCAGCAGCGTGACAGAGCGCACAGATACGCAGTATTTT; cdr3_aa: CASSVTERTDTQYF
clone_size: NA; j_call: TRBJ1-6; v_call: TRBV30; d_call: TRBD1; cdr3_length: 14; cdr3_nt: TGTGCCTGGGTGGACAGGGAGAAAAATTCACCCCTCCACTTT; cdr3_aa: CAWVDREKNSPLHF
clone_size: once; j_call: TRBJ2-7; v_call: TRBV7-2; d_call: NA; cdr3_length: 15; cdr3_nt: TGTGCCAGCAGCCCCGACAGTGCGAACCCCTACGAGCAGTACTTC; cdr3_aa: CASSPDSANPYEQYF
clone_size: NA; j_call: TRBJ1-2; v_call: TRBV30; d_call: NA; cdr3_length: 15; cdr3_nt: TGTGCCTGGACCCTATCCCTCGTACCGAGCTATGGCTACACCTTC; cdr3_aa: CAWTLSLVPSYGYTF
clone_size: NA; j_call: TRBJ2-7; v_call: TRBV20-1; d_call: NA; cdr3_length: 12; cdr3_nt: TGCAGTGCTAGTCTCCAGGGCTACGAGCAGTACTTC; cdr3_aa: CSASLQGYEQYF
clone_size: NA; j_call: TRBJ2-6; v_call: TRBV2; d_call: NA; cdr3_length: 15; cdr3_nt: TGTGCCAGCAGCAAAGACGGGACTGGGGCCAACGTCCTGACTTTC; cdr3_aa: CASSKDGTGANVLTF
clone_size: NA; j_call: TRBJ2-2; v_call: TRBV5-1; d_call: TRBD1; cdr3_length: 15; cdr3_nt: TGCGCCAGCAGCTCAGACAGGGGGCGCACCGGGGAGCTGTTTTTT; cdr3_aa: CASSSDRGRTGELFF
clone_size: few; j_call: TRBJ1-6; v_call: TRBV28; d_call: NA; cdr3_length: 13; cdr3_nt: TGTGCCAGCAGGGACAGCGGCGCTTCACCCCTCCACTTT; cdr3_aa: CASRDSGASPLHF
clone_size: NA; j_call: TRBJ1-6; v_call: TRBV5-1; d_call: TRBD1; cdr3_length: 18; cdr3_nt: TGCGCCAGCAGCCCCGACAGGGGGCTTAGGTCCTATAATTCACCCCTCCACTTT; cdr3_aa: CASSPDRGLRSYNSPLHF
clone_size: NA; j_call: TRBJ1-4; v_call: TRBV19; d_call: NA; cdr3_length: 15; cdr3_nt: TGTGCCAGTAGTATCGGAGGGGCCGGTGATGAAAAACTGTTTTTT; cdr3_aa: CASSIGGAGDEKLFF
clone_size: NA; j_call: TRBJ1-2; v_call: TRBV6-5; d_call: NA; cdr3_length: 14; cdr3_nt: TGTGCCAGCAGTTACTCCTGGGGGGGACCTGGCTACACCTTC; cdr3_aa: CASSYSWGGPGYTF
clone_size: NA; j_call: TRBJ2-7; v_call: TRBV30; d_call: NA; cdr3_length: 14; cdr3_nt: TGTGCCTGGAGTGTACTTGACAGAACCTACGAGCAGTACTTC; cdr3_aa: CAWSVLDRTYEQYF
clone_size: NA; j_call: TRBJ2-1; v_call: TRBV2; d_call: TRBD1; cdr3_length: 14; cdr3_nt: TGTGCCAGCAGTCGAACAGGGGGTTTTAATGAGCAGTTCTTC; cdr3_aa: CASSRTGGFNEQFF
clone_size: NA; j_call: TRBJ2-1; v_call: TRBV29-1; d_call: TRBD1; cdr3_length: 14; cdr3_nt: TGCAGCGTTGTGGGACAGGGGGCCTACAATGAGCAGTTCTTC; cdr3_aa: CSVVGQGAYNEQFF
clone_size: few; j_call: TRBJ2-1; v_call: TRBV4-1; d_call: NA; cdr3_length: 11; cdr3_nt: TGCGCCAGCAGCCACCTTAATGAGCAGTTCTTC; cdr3_aa: CASSHLNEQFF
clone_size: NA; j_call: TRBJ1-6; v_call: TRBV2; d_call: NA; cdr3_length: 18; cdr3_nt: TGTGCCAGCATTTTCGGACAGACCAAGAAATACTATAATTCACCCCTCCACTTT; cdr3_aa: CASIFGQTKKYYNSPLHF
clone_size: NA; j_call: TRBJ2-3; v_call: TRBV6-2/TRBV6-3; d_call: TRBD2; cdr3_length: 16; cdr3_nt: TGTGCCAGCAGTTACCGCCTAGCGGAGTACACAGATACGCAGTATTTT; cdr3_aa: CASSYRLAEYTDTQYF
clone_size: NA; j_call: TRBJ1-3; v_call: TRBV5-3; d_call: NA; cdr3_length: 15; cdr3_nt: TGTGCCAGAAAAGAACAGGGAATCTCTGGAAACACCATATATTTT; cdr3_aa: CARKEQGISGNTIYF
clone_size: NA; j_call: TRBJ2-5; v_call: TRBV11-2; d_call: NA; cdr3_length: 15; cdr3_nt: TGTGCCAGCAGCCTCGAGACTAGATACCAAGAGACCCAGTACTTC; cdr3_aa: CASSLETRYQETQYF
clone_size: NA; j_call: TRBJ2-3; v_call: TRBV6-5; d_call: TRBD1; cdr3_length: 16; cdr3_nt: TGTGCCAGCAGTTATGGTGGCAGGGGGAGCACAGATACGCAGTATTTT; cdr3_aa: CASSYGGRGSTDTQYF
clone_size: NA; j_call: TRBJ2-4; v_call: TRBV7-2; d_call: NA; cdr3_length: 13; cdr3_nt: TGTGCCAGCAGCTACTTGGCCAAAAACATTCAGTACTTC; cdr3_aa: CASSYLAKNIQYF
clone_size: NA; j_call: TRBJ2-5; v_call: TRBV5-8; d_call: NA; cdr3_length: 15; cdr3_nt: TGTGCCAGCAGAGACGGACGGAGGAGCCAAGAGACCCAGTACTTC; cdr3_aa: CASRDGRRSQETQYF
clone_size: NA; j_call: TRBJ2-7; v_call: TRBV6-5; d_call: TRBD2; cdr3_length: 15; cdr3_nt: TGTGCCAGCAACCCAGGGACTAGCGGGTCCTACGAGCAGTACTTC; cdr3_aa: CASNPGTSGSYEQYF
clone_size: NA; j_call: TRBJ2-7; v_call: TRBV7-9; d_call: NA; cdr3_length: 12; cdr3_nt: TGTGCCAGCAGCCCTATTAGCCACGAGCAGTACTTC; cdr3_aa: CASSPISHEQYF
clone_size: NA; j_call: TRBJ1-2; v_call: TRBV12-3/TRBV12-4; d_call: NA; cdr3_length: 13; cdr3_nt: TGTGCCAGCAGTTTTTTAACCGGGGATGGCTACACCTTC; cdr3_aa: CASSFLTGDGYTF
clone_size: NA; j_call: TRBJ1-2; v_call: TRBV3-1/TRBV3-2; d_call: NA; cdr3_length: 16; cdr3_nt: TGTGCCAGCAGCCAACGTAACAGGGTCGTTCTCTATGGCTACACCTTC; cdr3_aa: CASSQRNRVVLYGYTF
clone_size: NA; j_call: TRBJ2-1; v_call: TRBV27; d_call: TRBD2; cdr3_length: 15; cdr3_nt: TGTGCCAGCAGTTCCTGGACTAGCGGGTACAATGAGCAGTTCTTC; cdr3_aa: CASSSWTSGYNEQFF